These T cell receptor beta chains were read from a single sample in a study of T-cell memory formation after mild COVID-19. TCRdb re-called the 5' RACE reads with MiXCR, one entry per CDR3 protein. The repertoire includes around 300,000 distinct CDR3 sequences, roughly 15% of them detected once, and about a fifth sits in the top ten. Sequenced sample: PBMCs or a T cell subset sorted from them (not recorded which). The receptors come from a man between 18 and 29 years old who had mild COVID-19 (a few samples of this study predate the infection). Cell type and time point are not known. CDR3s include the opening cysteine and the closing phenylalanine or tryptophan. The D gene is left open where the match is weak. Part of the rows lack a size; the others show once, few, many or a class for expanded clones.

size	V	D	J	DNA	CDR3
many	TRBV11-2	TRBD1	TRBJ2-1	TGTGCCAGCAGCGCGGGGACAGGGGGGGACAATGAGCAGTTCTTC	CASSAGTGGDNEQFF
.	TRBV9	TRBD1	TRBJ2-5	TGTGCCAGCAGCGACCGGGACAGAGAGGGAACCCAGTACTTC	CASSDRDREGTQYF
.	TRBV7-9	.	TRBJ2-7	TGTGCCAGCAGCCCCACATCGCGAGCCTACGAGCAGTACTTC	CASSPTSRAYEQYF
.	TRBV4-2	.	TRBJ2-3	TGTGCCAGAAGCCAAGGAGCCGATGCGGATACGCAGTATTTT	CARSQGADADTQYF
many	TRBV18	.	TRBJ2-5	TGTGCCAGCTCACCCCCCGGGGGAGAGACCCAGTACTTC	CASSPPGGETQYF
many	TRBV3-1	TRBD2	TRBJ2-5	TGTGCCAGCAGCCAAACCGGGCGGGGGGGTTTGGAGACCCAGTACTTC	CASSQTGRGGLETQYF
few	TRBV12-3/TRBV12-4	.	TRBJ1-6	TGTGCCTCATCTCGAAGGGGAAAAGCACCCCTCCACTTT	CASSRRGKAPLHF
.	TRBV5-6	.	TRBJ1-2	TGTGCCAGCAGCTTGGAACAGGTCCTCGGCTACACCTTC	CASSLEQVLGYTF
many	TRBV5-1	.	TRBJ2-5	TGCGCCAGCAGCTTGGGGGGGGGCGAAGAGACCCAGTACTTC	CASSLGGGEETQYF
many	TRBV7-9	.	TRBJ2-1	TGTGCCAGCAGTCCTAATCGGGGGAGCTCCTACAATGAGCAGTTCTTC	CASSPNRGSSYNEQFF
many	TRBV7-2	.	TRBJ2-7	TGTGCCAGCAGCTCACAGATCGGGGGCTACGAGCAGTACTTC	CASSSQIGGYEQYF
few	TRBV27	TRBD1	TRBJ2-2	TGTGCCAGCAGATGGGACAGAAACACCGGGGAGCTGTTTTTT	CASRWDRNTGELFF
few	TRBV7-2	.	TRBJ2-1	TGTGCCAGCAGCATTGTACCGTTGGTCGATGAGCAGTTCTTC	CASSIVPLVDEQFF
many	TRBV4-2	TRBD1	TRBJ2-7	TGTGCCAGCAGCCCCGGGGGCAGGGGGCATTACGAGCAGTACTTC	CASSPGGRGHYEQYF
.	TRBV28	.	TRBJ2-2	TGTGCCAGCAGTCCTTACCGGACAGTAACCGGGGAGCTGTTTTTT	CASSPYRTVTGELFF
.	TRBV7-9	.	TRBJ1-3	TGTGCCAGCAGCTTAGGGGGACACCTTGGAAACACCATATATTTT	CASSLGGHLGNTIYF
.	TRBV9	TRBD2	TRBJ2-3	TGTGCCAGCAGCGTGTGGCGTGGGAGGGACACAGATACGCAGTATTTT	CASSVWRGRDTDTQYF
many	TRBV10-2	.	TRBJ1-5	TGCGCCAGCAGTGAGTCGGGCAGGGGTTATCAGCCCCAGCATTTT	CASSESGRGYQPQHF
many	TRBV30	.	TRBJ2-5	TGTGCCTGCCCGGGACCCCAGGGGACCCAGTACTTC	CACPGPQGTQYF
few	TRBV5-1	TRBD2	TRBJ2-2	TGCGCCAGCAGCTTGGTTTTCAGCGGGGGCTCGGTTTCCGGGGAGCTGTTTTTT	CASSLVFSGGSVSGELFF
few	TRBV29-1	.	TRBJ2-5	TGCAGCGTTGAAGGGAATTTACAAGAGACCCAGTACTTC	CSVEGNLQETQYF
few	TRBV5-1	TRBD2	TRBJ2-1	TGCGCCAGCAGCCGACTAGCGGGTAACAATGAGCAGTTCTTC	CASSRLAGNNEQFF
many	TRBV5-1	.	TRBJ1-1	TGCGCCAGCATGGACTCGGGGAACACTGAAGCTTTCTTT	CASMDSGNTEAFF
few	TRBV29-1	.	TRBJ2-3	TGCAGCGTTGCCTACAGGGAGCCAGATACGCAGTATTTT	CSVAYREPDTQYF
.	TRBV7-2	TRBD1	TRBJ1-2	TGTGCCAGCAGCTTAATTCCGGGGACAGGCAATGGCTACACCTTC	CASSLIPGTGNGYTF
.	TRBV6-2/TRBV6-3	TRBD1	TRBJ2-5	TGTGCCAGCACCTTGGAGGGGACAGGGCGAGAGACCCAGTACTTC	CASTLEGTGRETQYF
.	TRBV4-1	.	TRBJ1-6	TGCGCCAGCAGACCGAAGATGGTCAATAATTCACCCCTCCACTTT	CASRPKMVNNSPLHF